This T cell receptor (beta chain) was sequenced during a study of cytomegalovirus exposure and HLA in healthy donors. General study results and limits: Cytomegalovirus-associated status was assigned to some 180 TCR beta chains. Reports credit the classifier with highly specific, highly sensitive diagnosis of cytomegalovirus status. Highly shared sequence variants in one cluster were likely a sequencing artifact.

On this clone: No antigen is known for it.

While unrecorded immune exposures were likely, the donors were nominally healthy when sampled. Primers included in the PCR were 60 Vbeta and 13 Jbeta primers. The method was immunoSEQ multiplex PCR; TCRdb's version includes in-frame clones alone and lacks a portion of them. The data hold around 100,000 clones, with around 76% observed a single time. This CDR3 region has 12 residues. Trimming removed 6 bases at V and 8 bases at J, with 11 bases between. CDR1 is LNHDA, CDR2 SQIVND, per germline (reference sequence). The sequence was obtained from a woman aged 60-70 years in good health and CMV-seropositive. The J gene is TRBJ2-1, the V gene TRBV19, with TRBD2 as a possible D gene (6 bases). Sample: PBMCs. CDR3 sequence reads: CASSRDFHEQFF. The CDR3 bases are TGTGCCAGTAGCCGGGACTTTCATGAGCAGTTCTTC.